These T cell receptor beta chains were read from a single sample in a study of control samples from healthy donors and cancer patients. Profiled with immunoSEQ multiplex PCR; TCRdb holds only in-frame clones, not every one. In the table there are around 41,000 clones, around 83% of which are singletons. The sequenced sample was PBMCs. Receptors originate from a woman aged 55-69 years with lung cancer. The CDR3 runs from the conserved cysteine through the conserved F or W. The D gene is left open where the match is weak. Some rows have no size entry. The others give once, few or many, or a class for an expanded clone.

j_gene | abundance | v_gene | d_gene | CDR3nt | CDR3aa
TRBJ2-3 | NA | TRBV4-3 | TRBD2 | TGCGCCAGCAGCCAAGGACTAGCGAAAGATACGCAGTATTTT | CASSQGLAKDTQYF
TRBJ2-7 | NA | TRBV12-3/TRBV12-4 | NA | TGTGCCAGCAGCCCTCGGGATTCCTACGAGCAGTACTTC | CASSPRDSYEQYF
TRBJ2-3 | NA | TRBV5-4 | NA | TGTGCCAGCAGCCGCCAGGGGGGTAGGGCAGATACGCAGTATTTT | CASSRQGGRADTQYF
TRBJ2-7 | NA | TRBV19 | NA | TGTGCCAGTAGTATAGTTGACATTATAGTAAGCGAGCAGTACTTC | CASSIVDIIVSEQYF
TRBJ1-4 | NA | TRBV5-1 | NA | TGCGCCAGCAGCTTCAGTAATGAAAAACTGTTTTTT | CASSFSNEKLFF
TRBJ2-3 | NA | TRBV5-1 | TRBD2 | TGCGCCAGCAGCTCCAGACTAGCGGGAGTCATGGCAGATACGCAGTATTTT | CASSSRLAGVMADTQYF
TRBJ2-7 | NA | TRBV18 | TRBD1 | TGTGCCAGCTCCCCGGGGACAGGGGGTCGGTACGAGCAGTACTTC | CASSPGTGGRYEQYF
TRBJ2-7 | once | TRBV5-1 | TRBD2 | TGCGCCAGCAGATTAACCGGGACTAGCTTCGACGAGCAGTACTTC | CASRLTGTSFDEQYF
TRBJ1-4 | few | TRBV4-1 | NA | TGCGCCAGCAGCCCCTCCATAGGGTCGATTGGTGAAAAACTGTTTTTT | CASSPSIGSIGEKLFF
TRBJ1-1 | NA | TRBV5-8 | TRBD1 | TGTGCCAGCAGCTTAAACAGGGGTACTGAAGCTTTCTTT | CASSLNRGTEAFF
TRBJ1-3 | NA | TRBV27 | NA | TGTGCCAGCAGTCGACTCTCTGGAAACACCATATATTTT | CASSRLSGNTIYF
TRBJ1-6 | few | TRBV27 | NA | TGTGCCAGCAGTCCGGGACGCCCTGAATCACCCCTCCACTTT | CASSPGRPESPLHF
TRBJ1-5 | NA | TRBV2 | NA | TGTGCCAGCAGTGAAGTGCAAGGGGCGCATCAGCCCCAGCATTTT | CASSEVQGAHQPQHF
TRBJ2-1 | once | TRBV19 | NA | TGTGCCAGTAGCCGGTTTCTTTACAATGAGCAGTTCTTC | CASSRFLYNEQFF
TRBJ2-3 | NA | TRBV4-2 | TRBD1 | TGTGCCAGCAGCCAGAGACAGGGGGCCACAGATACGCAGTATTTT | CASSQRQGATDTQYF
TRBJ2-7 | NA | TRBV18 | TRBD2 | TGTGCCAGCTCGTCCACCGCGACTAGCGGGAGTCGGCTAGTCGAGCAGTACTTC | CASSSTATSGSRLVEQYF
TRBJ1-5 | NA | TRBV5-6 | NA | TGTGCCAGCAGCTTGAACGATCAGCCCCAGCATTTT | CASSLNDQPQHF
TRBJ2-1 | NA | TRBV30 | TRBD2 | TGTGCCTGGAGCGGACTAGTCAATGAGCAGTTCTTC | CAWSGLVNEQFF
TRBJ1-2 | NA | TRBV11-1 | TRBD1 | TGTGCCAGCAGCTTAGCCCAGGGGGTGATAGATGGCTACACCTTC | CASSLAQGVIDGYTF
TRBJ2-7 | NA | TRBV11-2 | NA | TGTGCCAGCAGCTTAGAATTGTCGGGGCCGGAGTACTTC | CASSLELSGPEYF
TRBJ2-3 | NA | TRBV7-9 | NA | TGTGCCAGCAGCTTAGGGCCTGGGATGGAGGCGCGGGATACGCAGTATTTT | CASSLGPGMEARDTQYF
TRBJ1-5 | once | TRBV6-5 | NA | TGTGCCAGCAGGCTGGGTAGCAATCAGCCCCAGCATTTT | CASRLGSNQPQHF
TRBJ2-7 | NA | TRBV18 | NA | TGTGCCAGCTCTCTCCCCGAGTACGAGCAGTACTTC | CASSLPEYEQYF
TRBJ1-4 | NA | TRBV7-7 | NA | TGTGCTAGCAGCCCCGGTCAGAGGCTTGGGGCTAATGAAAAACTGTTTTTT | CASSPGQRLGANEKLFF
TRBJ2-1 | NA | TRBV15 | TRBD1 | TGTGCCACCAGCGGCTTACAGGGGGCTGGACACAATGAGCAGTTCTTC | CATSGLQGAGHNEQFF
TRBJ2-1 | NA | TRBV11-2 | TRBD2 | TGTGCCAGCAGCTTTAGCGGGGGGCCCAGGGATGAGCAGTTCTTC | CASSFSGGPRDEQFF
TRBJ2-7 | NA | TRBV19 | TRBD1 | TGTGCCAGTAGCGCGGACAGGGGCTACGAGCAGTACTTC | CASSADRGYEQYF
TRBJ2-1 | NA | TRBV7-2 | NA | TGTGCCAGCAGCTTAGGGGTGGGAGGCCACGGGAATGAGCAGTTCTTC | CASSLGVGGHGNEQFF
TRBJ1-1 | NA | TRBV18 | TRBD1 | TGCGCCAGCTCACCGCAAGACTGGACAGGGTCCGGTACTGAAGCTTTCTTT | CASSPQDWTGSGTEAFF
TRBJ2-1 | once | TRBV9 | TRBD1 | TGTGCCAGCAGCGTAGACGGGACAGACTACAATGAACAGTTCTTC | CASSVDGTDYNEQFF
TRBJ2-2 | few | TRBV7-2 | TRBD1 | TGTGCCAGCAGCGCCGACAGGGGATGGTCCGGGGAGCTGTTTTTT | CASSADRGWSGELFF
TRBJ1-6 | NA | TRBV7-8 | NA | TGTGCCAGCAGCTTAGGGTCAGGGAGTAACTCACCCCTCCACTTT | CASSLGSGSNSPLHF
TRBJ1-2 | NA | TRBV5-8 | TRBD1 | TGTGCCAGCAGCCCGGACAGGGAGTACGGCTACACCTTC | CASSPDREYGYTF
TRBJ1-2 | NA | TRBV19 | NA | TGTGCCAGTAGTGCCCGACCCTATGAAGGCTATGGCTACACCTTC | CASSARPYEGYGYTF
TRBJ2-3 | NA | TRBV9 | NA | TGTGCCAGCAGCACCCTGGGGGGGCGAGGCACAGATACGCAGTATTTT | CASSTLGGRGTDTQYF
TRBJ2-5 | NA | TRBV18 | NA | TGTGCCAGCTCGCCCCAAGAGACCCAGTACTTC | CASSPQETQYF
TRBJ1-1 | few | TRBV19 | NA | TGTGCCACCTCTGAACAGGGTCGTGGTTCTGAAGCTTTCTTT | CATSEQGRGSEAFF
TRBJ1-5 | NA | TRBV2 | NA | TGTGCCAGCAGTGAAGCGGGACAGCCCCAGCATTTT | CASSEAGQPQHF
TRBJ2-1 | NA | TRBV11-2 | NA | TGTGCCAGCAGCTTCGGGGGGCGCGGTGAGCAGTTCTTC | CASSFGGRGEQFF
TRBJ2-7 | NA | TRBV15 | NA | TGTGCCACCAGCAGAGATCGGGGGTACGAGCAGTACTTC | CATSRDRGYEQYF
TRBJ2-7 | NA | TRBV7-9 | NA | TGTGCCAGCAGCTCTCGGCTAGCCTATCCCTACGAGCAGTACTTC | CASSSRLAYPYEQYF
TRBJ1-2 | once | TRBV6-1 | TRBD1 | TGTGCCAGCAGTGATTGGACAGGGATGGGAGTTATGCCTGGCTACACCTTC | CASSDWTGMGVMPGYTF
TRBJ1-2 | once | TRBV5-1 | NA | TGCGCCAGCAGCTTTAGGGGCGGCTATGGCTACACCTTC | CASSFRGGYGYTF
TRBJ1-6 | once | TRBV6-5 | NA | TGTGCCAGCGGAAAGGGTGGCAATTCACCCCTCCACTTT | CASGKGGNSPLHF